A selection of T cell receptor beta chains follows, all from one sample in a study of shared clonotypes between healthy human individuals. Some clones are missing from TCRdb's copy, which holds only in-frame ones; the method was immunoSEQ multiplex PCR. This table has about 680,000 clones, approximately 90% appearing once. The sample consisted of naive CD8+ T cells sorted from blood. All receptors come from a man aged 25-40 years in good health. The CDR3 runs from the conserved cysteine through the conserved F or W. The order of the fields is clone size, V gene, J gene, D gene, CDR3 DNA, CDR3 protein. A D gene is named only where the DNA matches it firmly. Not every row has a clone size; where given, it reads once, few, many or a size class.

>NA|TRBV7-2|TRBJ2-1|NA
TGTGCCAGCAGCTTACAATGGCACAATGAGCAGTTCTTC
CASSLQWHNEQFF
>NA|TRBV27|TRBJ1-5|NA
TGTGCCAGCAGTTTAGCCAGAGTCAATCAGCCCCAGCATTTT
CASSLARVNQPQHF
>NA|TRBV2|TRBJ2-5|NA
TGTGCCAGCAGGAGCCTTCAAGAGACCCAGTACTTC
CASRSLQETQYF
>NA|TRBV28|TRBJ2-1|TRBD2
TGTGCCAGCAAGGGACTAGCGGGCTCCCTCTGGGATGAGCAGTTCTTC
CASKGLAGSLWDEQFF
>NA|TRBV6-5|TRBJ2-7|TRBD1
TGTGCCAGCAGTCCCCTCGGACAGGGGAGCTACGAGCAGTACTTC
CASSPLGQGSYEQYF
>few|TRBV7-6|TRBJ2-7|NA
TGTGCCAGCAGCTTAGGAGTGGTTGACGAGCAGTACTTC
CASSLGVVDEQYF
>NA|TRBV5-1|TRBJ2-1|TRBD2
TGCGCCAGCAGCTTGAGGGACTACTCCTACAATGAGCAGTTCTTC
CASSLRDYSYNEQFF
>NA|TRBV6-1|TRBJ2-2|NA
TGTGCCAGCAGGGGGGAGTCGGGCAACACCGGGGAGCTGTTTTTT
CASRGESGNTGELFF
>few|TRBV27|TRBJ2-1|NA
TGTGCCAGCAGTTTAGGGGGGAATGAGCAGTTCTTC
CASSLGGNEQFF
>NA|TRBV27|TRBJ1-4|NA
TGTGCCAGCGGGGAACTTGCGGGGGCGTGGGGGGAAAAACTGTTTTTT
CASGELAGAWGEKLFF
>NA|TRBV6-5|TRBJ2-5|TRBD2
TGTGCCAGCAGTCAAGGGACTACAAATAAAGAGACCCAGTACTTC
CASSQGTTNKETQYF
>few|TRBV27|TRBJ2-7|TRBD1
TGTGCCAGCAGTTCCGGACAGGGGGTCTTCGAGCAGTACTTC
CASSSGQGVFEQYF
>NA|TRBV7-9|TRBJ2-7|TRBD1
TGTGCCAGCAGCCTAGAGGGACAGGGGGCGAGTGAGCAGTACTTC
CASSLEGQGASEQYF
>NA|TRBV4-3|TRBJ2-1|NA
TGCGCCAGCAGCCAAGAAAGCGGCCGAGCGGTCGATGAGCAGTTCTTC
CASSQESGRAVDEQFF
>few|TRBV5-6|TRBJ2-7|TRBD2
TGTGCCAGCAGCTTCTGGACTAGCGGGAGCTACGAGCAGTACTTC
CASSFWTSGSYEQYF
>NA|TRBV28|TRBJ1-2|TRBD1
TGTGCCAGCAGTTTATACACAGGGGGTTACTATGGCTACACCTTC
CASSLYTGGYYGYTF
>NA|TRBV29-1|TRBJ2-7|NA
TGCAGCGTTGACCGGGGCCACGAGCAGTACTTC
CSVDRGHEQYF
>NA|TRBV19|TRBJ1-4|TRBD1
TGTGCCAGTAGTACTTTGGTGGGACAGGGAGAAGAAAAACTGTTTTTT
CASSTLVGQGEEKLFF
>NA|TRBV30|TRBJ2-7|NA
TGTGCCTGGAGAAGGATCCAGACAGGCTCCTACGAGCAGTACTTC
CAWRRIQTGSYEQYF
>NA|TRBV9|TRBJ1-2|NA
TGTGCCAGCAGCGGATTACCTCGACAGGCTAACTATGGCTACACCTTC
CASSGLPRQANYGYTF
>NA|TRBV15|TRBJ2-7|NA
TGTGCCACCAGCAGAGATCTTACACTGTACGAGCAGTACTTC
CATSRDLTLYEQYF
>NA|TRBV27|TRBJ2-1|NA
TGTGCCAGCAGTCCCCTCACTAGCCTGGCCTACAATGAGCAGTTCTTC
CASSPLTSLAYNEQFF
>NA|TRBV9|TRBJ2-1|NA
TGTGCCAGCAGCGCCCCCGCTGGAGGTTCATGGAATGAGCAGTTCTTC
CASSAPAGGSWNEQFF
>NA|TRBV9|TRBJ1-2|TRBD1
TGTGCCAGCAGACGATTAGGGGGACAGGGGAACTATGGCTACACCTTT
CASRRLGGQGNYGYTF
>NA|TRBV27|TRBJ1-1|NA
TGTGCCAGCATTCGGGGCACTGAAGCTTTCTTT
CASIRGTEAFF
>NA|TRBV7-6|TRBJ2-1|TRBD2
TGTGCCAGCAGCCGTGGACTAGCGGGAGGTCGGGATGAGCAGTTCTTC
CASSRGLAGGRDEQFF
>NA|TRBV2|TRBJ2-7|NA
TGTGCCAGCAGTGTAAGTCCAAGCCTCGATGGCTACGAGCAGTACTTC
CASSVSPSLDGYEQYF
>NA|TRBV14|TRBJ1-1|NA
TGTGCCAGCAGCCAAGATCGCCCAGGTCGCACTGAAGCTTTCTTT
CASSQDRPGRTEAFF
>NA|TRBV2|TRBJ2-1|NA
TGTGCCAGCAGTGCGGCGCCGCGAGGGCACTTCTCCTACAATGAGCAGTTCTTC
CASSAAPRGHFSYNEQFF
>NA|TRBV2|TRBJ2-3|TRBD2
TGTGCCAGCACGGGCGGGCGGGAGGGCTCAGATACGCAGTATTTT
CASTGGREGSDTQYF
>NA|TRBV5-6|TRBJ2-5|NA
TGTGCCAGCAACGCGGGGCTCTCCCAAGAGACCCAGTACTTC
CASNAGLSQETQYF
>NA|TRBV4-3|TRBJ2-2|NA
TGCGCCAGCAGCCAAGAGATGGAGGGGACGACGACCGGGGAGCTGTTTTTT
CASSQEMEGTTTGELFF
>NA|TRBV7-9|TRBJ2-5|TRBD1
TGTGCCAGCAGCTTCCCGGGACAGCAAGAGACCCAGTACTTC
CASSFPGQQETQYF
>NA|TRBV27|TRBJ1-1|NA
TGTGCCAGCAGTTTATGGGCAGGGGCGAACACTGAAGCTTTCTTT
CASSLWAGANTEAFF
>NA|TRBV28|TRBJ2-7|NA
TGTGCCAGCAGTCAATCGGGACAAAACTACGAGCAGTACTTC
CASSQSGQNYEQYF
>NA|TRBV7-9|TRBJ2-2|NA
TGTGCCAGCAGCCAAAGGGACTCCGGGGAGCTGTTTTTT
CASSQRDSGELFF
>NA|TRBV27|TRBJ2-7|NA
TGTGCCAGCAGTTTCCACAGGGCCTACGAGCAGTACTTC
CASSFHRAYEQYF
>NA|TRBV27|TRBJ2-1|TRBD2
TGTGCCAGCAGTTTGGGCGGGAGTGTGTACAATGAGCAGTTCTTC
CASSLGGSVYNEQFF
>once|TRBV28|TRBJ2-3|NA
TGTGCCAGCAGTTTACTTAGCAGAAACACAGATACGCAGTATTTT
CASSLLSRNTDTQYF
>NA|TRBV6-4|TRBJ2-1|NA
TGTGCCAGCAGTGACAGAGACAATGAGCAGTTCTTC
CASSDRDNEQFF
>NA|TRBV7-9|TRBJ2-7|NA
TGTGCCAGCAGCTTAGAAGGATCGCGGAGCGTTGAGAGTAAGCAGTACTTC
CASSLEGSRSVESKQYF
>NA|TRBV4-1|TRBJ1-2|NA
TGCGCCAGCAGCCTAGGGGGGCAGGGCGCGTCGGGCTACACCTTC
CASSLGGQGASGYTF
>NA|TRBV4-1|TRBJ1-5|NA
TGCGCCAGCAGCCAAGTTAGTGGCCGTAGCAATCAGCCCCAGCATTTT
CASSQVSGRSNQPQHF
>NA|TRBV5-6|TRBJ2-7|TRBD2
TGTGCCAGCAGCTTGGCGGGACTAGCGGGAGGGTACGAGCAGTACTTC
CASSLAGLAGGYEQYF
>NA|TRBV7-9|TRBJ2-7|NA
TGTGCCGTCCGGGAGTATGGGGGCTACGAGCAGTACTTC
CAVREYGGYEQYF
>NA|TRBV7-2|TRBJ2-5|NA
TGTGCCAGCAGCTTATTTGAGGAGTCGGAGACCCAGTACTTC
CASSLFEESETQYF
>NA|TRBV9|TRBJ1-2|TRBD1
TGTGCCAGCAGCGTAGAAAGGACAGGGGACTATGGCTACACCTTC
CASSVERTGDYGYTF
>NA|TRBV21-1|TRBJ2-2|NA
TGTGCCAGCATACTAGCGGGAGGGCGCACGCACACCGGGGAGCTGTTTTTT
CASILAGGRTHTGELFF
>NA|TRBV7-9|TRBJ2-3|TRBD2
TGTGCCAGCAGCCCGGTAGCGGGGAACACAGATACGCAGTATTTT
CASSPVAGNTDTQYF
>NA|TRBV6-5|TRBJ2-7|NA
TGTGCCAGCAGTACGACAGCCAGCAGGCAGTACTTC
CASSTTASRQYF
>NA|TRBV19|TRBJ1-1|NA
TGTGCCAGTAGTATAGGCAAGAACACTGAAGCTTTCTTT
CASSIGKNTEAFF
>NA|TRBV7-8|TRBJ2-2|NA
TGTGCCAGCAGCTTAACGGACTTGGGCGGGGAGCTGTTTTTT
CASSLTDLGGELFF
>NA|TRBV27|TRBJ2-7|NA
TGTGCCAGCAGTACAGCAAAAACGGGCACCTACGAGCAGTACTTC
CASSTAKTGTYEQYF
>NA|TRBV4-1|TRBJ2-1|NA
TGCGCCAGCAGTTACCGACAGAACAATGAGCAGTTCTTC
CASSYRQNNEQFF
>NA|TRBV10-3|TRBJ2-5|TRBD2
TGTGCCATCAGTGGGACTAGCGGGAACGAGACCCAGTACTTC
CAISGTSGNETQYF
>NA|TRBV7-6|TRBJ2-3|NA
TGTGCCAGCAGCCACCGGGACCATACGCAGTATTTT
CASSHRDHTQYF
>NA|TRBV14|TRBJ2-1|NA
TGTGCCAGCAGCCGGACCCTCCCTACCGCTACCTACAATGAGCAGTTCTTC
CASSRTLPTATYNEQFF